Listed here are 28 T cell receptor beta chains from one sample, sequenced in a study of shared clonotypes between healthy human individuals. This table comes from immunoSEQ multiplex PCR, and its TCRdb copy is limited to in-frame clones, with some not included. The sample records 2,500,000 or so clones, 85% to 95% being singletons. The sample taken for sequencing was naive CD4+ T cells sorted from blood. As for subset: CD45RA+ positively selected. The source of these receptors is a man between 18 and 35 years old in good health.

The CDR3 nucleotides read TGTGCCAGTAGTATAGATTTGGGAGGGAGCGACAGGTACAAAAACATTCAGTACTTC. Its translation is CASSIDLGGSDRYKNIQYF. The V gene is TRBV19, the J gene TRBJ2-4; TRBD2 might be the D (7 bases). Germline CDR1 reads LNHDA; CDR2 reads SQIVND (reference sequence). The CDR3 covers 19 residues. Trimming pared 0 bases from V and 3 bases from J, leaving 21 bases between.

J is TRBJ2-7 and V is TRBV7-2; 10 bases map to TRBD2. Trimming cost V 6 bases and J 6 bases; bases outside gene matches: 11. CDR3 length equals 15 residues. In germline, CDR1 is SGHTA, CDR2 FQGNSA. Here the CDR3 reads CASRPPAGGPGEQYF. The CDR3 coding sequence is TGTGCCAGCAGGCCCCCAGCGGGAGGGCCGGGCGAGCAGTACTTC. Using reference TRBV7-2 and TRBJ2-7 for the parts outside the CDR3, the full variable domain is GAGVSQSPSNKVTEKGKDVELRCDPISGHTALYWYRQSLGQGLEFLIYFQGNSAPDKSGLPSDRFSAERTGGSVSTLTIQRTQQEDSAVYLCASRPPAGGPGEQYFGPGTRLTVT.

This sequence joins TRBV30 and TRBJ2-2; D perhaps matches TRBD2 (6 bases). Trimming removed 5 bases from V and 3 bases from J, with 10 bases in between. CDR3 length: 13 amino acids. The germline gives CDR1 GTSNPN, CDR2 SVGIG (reference sequence). The CDR3 DNA reads TGTGCCTGGTCCGGAGGGGACACCGGGGAGCTGTTTTTT. Protein: CAWSGGDTGELFF.

CDR3: CASSVGSQPQHF. CDR3 bases: TGTGCCAGCAGTGTAGGGTCTCAGCCCCAGCATTTT. J is TRBJ1-5 and V is TRBV2; no clear D. Germline V gene data show CDR1 as SNHLY and CDR2 as FYNNEI. Trimming removed 4 bases from V and 6 bases from J, with 7 bases in between. The CDR3 runs 12 residues. Full variable domain (missing parts from reference TRBV2 and TRBJ1-5): EPEVTQTPSHQVTQMGQEVILRCVPISNHLYFYWYRQILGQKVEFLVSFYNNEISEKSEIFDDQFSVERPDGSNFTLKIRSTKLEDSAMYFCASSVGSQPQHFGDGTRLSIL.

As regards this clone: This same CDR3 is encoded by further DNA sequences in the sample. The rearrangement joins TRBV7-3 to TRBJ2-3; 7 bases match TRBD2. The CDR3 covers 13 residues. Per germline, CDR1 SGHTA and CDR2 FQGTGA. Germline trimming cut 5 bases from V and 1 base from J; bases unmatched to any gene: 0. CDR3 coding DNA: TGTGCCAGCAGCCGGGGGGGCACAGATACGCAGTATTTT. Its protein product is CASSRGGTDTQYF.

With regard to this clone: Other DNA sequences in the same sample also yield this CDR3. The V gene is TRBV18, the J gene TRBJ1-4; tentatively, D is TRBD1 (5 bases). Trimming pared 2 bases from V and 5 bases from J, leaving 6 bases between. This CDR3 region has 13 residues. From germline, CDR1 is KGHSH and CDR2 LQKENI. The CDR3 is CASSPGANEKLFF. Here the CDR3 DNA reads TGTGCCAGCTCACCAGGGGCAAATGAAAAACTGTTTTTT. The whole variable domain, remainder taken from reference TRBV18 and TRBJ1-4, is NAGVMQNPRHLVRRRGQEARLRCSPMKGHSHVYWYRQLPEEGLKFMVYLQKENIIDESGMPKERFSAEFPKEGPSILRIQQVVRGDSAAYFCASSPGANEKLFFGSGTQLSVL.

Comments on this clone: Other DNA sequences in the same sample also yield this CDR3. In nucleotides, the CDR3 is TGTGCCAGCAGCTTAGGTTTAGCGGGGCCCTACGAGCAGTACTTC. Protein: CASSLGLAGPYEQYF. This rearrangement joins TRBV7-2 to TRBJ2-7; 8 bases are shared with TRBD2. Germline lookup yields CDR1 SGHTA and CDR2 FQGNSA. Trimming took 1 base from V and 2 from J; bases not matched to a gene: 4. The CDR3 contains 15 residues.

J is TRBJ2-5 and V is TRBV11-2, with unresolved D. The CDR3 is made up of 14 amino acids. The V gene's germline CDR1 is SGHAT and CDR2 FQNNGV. With 4 bases removed from V and 2 bases from J, the gap between germline ends came to 11 bases. The CDR3 loop is CASSSQTYQETQYF. The CDR3, as DNA: TGTGCCAGCAGCTCCCAGACATATCAAGAGACCCAGTACTTC.

The chain combines TRBV2 with TRBJ1-1; D unresolved. CDR1 SNHLY and CDR2 FYNNEI come from the germline V gene. V lost 2 bases and J 0 bases, leaving 10 bases between the germline ends. The CDR3 has 15 amino acids. This chain's CDR3 is CASSEFLALNTEAFF. CDR3 DNA: TGTGCCAGCAGTGAATTTCTAGCCCTGAACACTGAAGCTTTCTTT. The whole variable domain, filled in from reference TRBV2 and TRBJ1-1, reads EPEVTQTPSHQVTQMGQEVILRCVPISNHLYFYWYRQILGQKVEFLVSFYNNEISEKSEIFDDQFSVERPDGSNFTLKIRSTKLEDSAMYFCASSEFLALNTEAFFGQGTRLTVV.

Notes on this clone: The same CDR3 is also encoded by other DNA sequences in this sample. V usage is TRBV7-9 and J usage is TRBJ2-5; maybe TRBD2 (6 bases). The CDR3 spans 11 residues. Per the germline V gene, CDR1 is SEHNR and CDR2 is FQNEAQ (reference sequence). V lost 3 bases and J 9 bases, leaving 8 bases between the germline ends. Here the CDR3 reads CASSLGEAQYF. The CDR3 DNA follows: TGTGCCAGCAGCTTGGGGGAGGCCCAGTACTTC. Together with reference TRBV7-9 and TRBJ2-5, the CDR3 gives the full variable domain: DTGVSQNPRHKITKRGQNVTFRCDPISEHNRLYWYRQTLGQGPEFLTYFQNEAQLEKSRLLSDRFSAERPKGSFSTLEIQRTEQGDSAMYLCASSLGEAQYFGPGTRLLVL.

The V and J genes are TRBV28 and TRBJ2-7, with unresolved D. Germline loops: CDR1 MDHEN, CDR2 SYDVKM. The CDR3 sequence is 13 residues long. Trimming stripped 6 bases from V and 0 bases from J, with 9 bases between. CDR3 region: CASRQSSSYEQYF. CDR3 DNA sequence: TGTGCCAGCAGACAGTCCTCCTCCTACGAGCAGTACTTC.

This chain joins TRBV28 and TRBJ2-6; 7 nucleotides agree with TRBD1. The CDR3 length is 18 residues. V lost 5 bases to trimming and J lost 0 bases; unmatched junction nucleotides: 10. CDR1 is MDHEN, CDR2 SYDVKM, per germline. The CDR3 protein is CASSRDRALSSGANVLTF. Written as DNA, the CDR3 is TGTGCCAGCAGTCGAGACAGGGCTCTATCCTCTGGGGCCAACGTCCTGACTTTC.

The chain employs TRBV30 and TRBJ2-5; no firm D call. V lost 4 bases, J lost 2 bases, and 8 bases lay in between. Germline CDR1 is GTSNPN and CDR2 is SVGIG (reference sequence). This CDR3 comprises 12 residues. The CDR3 DNA is TGTGCCTGGACCCCGGGTCAAGAGACCCAGTACTTC. This gives the protein CAWTPGQETQYF.

The genes are TRBV15 and TRBJ1-1; perhaps TRBD1 as D (5 bases). V dropped 0 bases and J dropped 4 bases, with 9 bases sitting between them. CDR3 length equals 14 residues. Germline V lookup: CDR1 LNHNV, CDR2 YYDKDF (reference sequence). The CDR3 DNA is TGTGCCACCAGCAGAGAATATGGGGGCACTGAAGCTTTCTTT. It yields the protein CATSREYGGTEAFF.

Turning to this clone: Since no conserved phenylalanine or tryptophan closes the CDR3, a read error is the likely cause. The chain is built from TRBV6-5 and TRBJ1-2; a weak D match, TRBD1 (6 bases). The CDR3 totals 15 residues. The germline CDR1 and CDR2 sequences are MNHEY and SVGAGI. Between the trimmed V and J ends, which lost 3 bases and 4 bases, there was a span of 15 bases. This CDR3 is CASSYSGGRSYGYTL. CDR3 in DNA: TGTGCCAGCAGTTATTCGGGGGGCAGGAGCTATGGCTACACCCTC.

V and J are TRBV19 and TRBJ2-7, with a possible D match to TRBD2 (7 bases). From germline, CDR1 is LNHDA and CDR2 SQIVND (reference sequence). The CDR3 contains 14 residues. V was clipped by 8 bases and J by 0 bases, with 14 bases between them. CDR3 DNA sequence: TGTGCCAGTGGCCCAAGGGGGGGCTCCTACGAGCAGTACTTC. This gives the protein CASGPRGGSYEQYF.

The chain has TRBV6-6 and TRBJ2-5, with D possibly TRBD2 on 6 matching bases. The CDR3 has 15 residues. Trimming took off 2 bases at V and 1 base at J, with 11 bases between the two ends. From germline, CDR1 is MNHNY and CDR2 SVGAGI (reference sequence). The CDR3 loop is CASSYGGKSQETQYF. The CDR3 DNA reads as TGTGCCAGCAGTTACGGGGGGAAAAGCCAAGAGACCCAGTACTTC.

This clone was seen a single time. The rearrangement links TRBV4-1 to TRBJ2-3; D may be TRBD2 (6 bases). The CDR3 covers 16 residues. Per the germline V gene, CDR1 is MGHRA and CDR2 is YSYEKL. Trimming left V 1 base short and J 8 bases short, with 19 bases between. The CDR3 bases are TGCGCCAGCAGCCAAGGGGACTTGACAGCGTTTGGTACGCAGTATTTT. Its protein product is CASSQGDLTAFGTQYF.

The rearrangement uses TRBV2 and TRBJ2-5; D possibly corresponds to TRBD2 (6 bases). The CDR3 extends over 17 amino acids. Per the germline V gene, CDR1 is SNHLY and CDR2 is FYNNEI. V shed 10 bases and J shed 4 bases, with 28 bases lying between them. The CDR3 nucleotides are TGTGCCAAATCAGGGTCAGGGACGGGGGAATTGGGAGAGACCCAGTACTTC. This encodes CAKSGSGTGELGETQYF.

This chain connects TRBV7-2 to TRBJ2-2; D may be TRBD2 (6 bases). Trimming cost V 1 base and J 8 bases, with 14 bases left between them. The CDR3 length is 15 residues. CDR1 is SGHTA, CDR2 FQGNSA, per germline. This CDR3 is CASSLVSGVGGELFF. The CDR3 DNA sequence: TGTGCCAGCAGCTTAGTCTCGGGAGTGGGTGGGGAGCTGTTTTTT.

This chain links TRBV7-8 with TRBJ2-1; D may be TRBD1 (6 bases). Trimming removed 7 bases from V and 2 bases from J, with 12 bases in between. The CDR3 consists of 14 residues. From germline, CDR1 is SGHVS and CDR2 FQNEAQ. DNA for the CDR3: TGTGCCAGCATTCAGGGGATGCCCTACAATGAGCAGTTCTTC. As protein: CASIQGMPYNEQFF.

This clone was detected once. The chain employs TRBV28 and TRBJ1-1; D uncertain. The CDR3 has 15 amino acids. V gave up 5 bases and J gave up 1 base, with 14 bases separating them. From germline, CDR1 is MDHEN and CDR2 SYDVKM. This CDR3 reads CASSTVWRQNTEAFF. The CDR3 nucleotides are TGTGCCAGCAGTACCGTTTGGAGACAGAACACTGAAGCTTTCTTT.

The V and J genes are TRBV4-1 and TRBJ1-2; maybe TRBD1 (5 bases). From germline, CDR1 is MGHRA and CDR2 YSYEKL. There are 15 residues in the CDR3. The V gene lost 3 bases and the J gene lost 5 bases, with 16 bases spanning the gap. The CDR3 sequence: CASSQGQDPVYGYTF. CDR3 sequence (DNA): TGCGCCAGCAGCCAGGGGCAGGACCCCGTTTATGGCTACACCTTC.

CDR3 sequence: CASSPSRSPTNTGELFF. The CDR3 nucleotides read TGTGCCAGCTCACCGTCCCGAAGCCCAACGAACACCGGGGAGCTGTTTTTT. The J gene is TRBJ2-2, the V gene TRBV18; D gene unclear. Looked up from germline, CDR1 is KGHSH and CDR2 is LQKENI. CDR3 size: 17 residues. V gave up 3 bases and J gave up 0 bases, with 14 bases separating them.

The chain recombines TRBV2 with TRBJ2-7, with D maybe TRBD2 (5 bases). Trimming shortened V by 3 bases and J by 2 bases, and 14 bases separated the two germline ends. This CDR3 is built from 15 residues. CDR1 and CDR2 (germline): SNHLY, FYNNEI. The CDR3: CASSEGAAVPYEQYF. The CDR3 region has the DNA TGTGCCAGCAGTGAGGGAGCGGCCGTCCCCTACGAGCAGTACTTC. The full variable domain, its missing parts supplied by reference TRBV2 and TRBJ2-7, is EPEVTQTPSHQVTQMGQEVILRCVPISNHLYFYWYRQILGQKVEFLVSFYNNEISEKSEIFDDQFSVERPDGSNFTLKIRSTKLEDSAMYFCASSEGAAVPYEQYFGPGTRLTVT.

The chain joins TRBV20-1 to TRBJ1-1; D unclear. Trimming shortened V by 8 bases and J by 5 bases, and 12 bases separated the two germline ends. CDR1 is DFQATT and CDR2 is SNEGSKA in the germline V gene (reference sequence). This CDR3 comprises 11 residues. CDR3 protein: CSLREVTEAFF. The CDR3 DNA sequence: TGCAGTCTTAGAGAGGTAACTGAAGCTTTCTTT.

This chain uses TRBV4-1 with TRBJ2-1; D might be TRBD1 or TRBD2, each matching 7 bases. This CDR3 comprises 17 residues. Germline CDR1 and CDR2: MGHRA and YSYEKL. V was shortened by 3 bases and J by 4 bases, with 19 bases between the two germline ends. The CDR3 loop reads CASSQLGGRDRYNEQFF. CDR3 sequence (DNA): TGCGCCAGCAGCCAGTTGGGGGGGAGGGACAGATACAATGAGCAGTTCTTC.

This clone was found once. This chain joins TRBV15 and TRBJ1-6; the D is unclear. The germline CDR1 and CDR2 sequences are LNHNV and YYDKDF (reference sequence). CDR3 size: 15 residues. Trimming shortened V by 8 bases and J by 6 bases, and 17 bases separated the two germline ends. The chain's CDR3 is CATPRSAEINSPLHF. CDR3 coding DNA: TGTGCCACCCCACGATCTGCCGAAATTAATTCACCCCTCCACTTT.